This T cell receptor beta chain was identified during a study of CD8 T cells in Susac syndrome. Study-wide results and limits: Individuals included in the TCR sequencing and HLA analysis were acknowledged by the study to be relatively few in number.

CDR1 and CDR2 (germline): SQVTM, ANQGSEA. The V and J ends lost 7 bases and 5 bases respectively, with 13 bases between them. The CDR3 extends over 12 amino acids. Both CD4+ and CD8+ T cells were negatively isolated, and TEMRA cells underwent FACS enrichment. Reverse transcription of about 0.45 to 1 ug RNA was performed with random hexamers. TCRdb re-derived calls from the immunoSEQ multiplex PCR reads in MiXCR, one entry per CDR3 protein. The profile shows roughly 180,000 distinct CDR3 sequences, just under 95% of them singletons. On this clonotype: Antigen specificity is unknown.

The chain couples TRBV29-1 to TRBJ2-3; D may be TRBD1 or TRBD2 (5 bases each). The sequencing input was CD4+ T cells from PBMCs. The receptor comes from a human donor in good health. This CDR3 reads CSAVGPKDTQYF. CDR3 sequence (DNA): TGCAGCGCAGTGGGACCGAAAGATACGCAGTATTTT.